The 23 T cell receptor beta chains in this list originate from one sample, sequenced in a study of Tregs in tolerant kidney transplant recipients. The protocol was immunoSEQ multiplex PCR, while the TCRdb copy is restricted to in-frame clones and leaves out a portion. Among some 68,000 clones, 84% were seen once, and the ten largest hold roughly 4.9%. The sequencing sample was made of CD4+ T cells from blood. The receptors come from a human donor in good health.

This clone is a singleton in its sample. This chain uses TRBV5-1 with TRBJ2-3; D call uncertain. V lost 1 base and J 1 base, leaving 10 bases between the germline ends. The CDR3 is made up of 15 amino acids. Germline V CDR1 and CDR2: SGHRS, YFSETQ. CDR3 bases: TGCGCCAGCAGCTTGCAAGACCCCCGCACAGATACGCAGTATTTT. Translated, it gives CASSLQDPRTDTQYF.

The rearrangement uses TRBV6-6 and TRBJ2-7; maybe TRBD2 (5 bases). The CDR3 runs 14 residues. Germline values: CDR1 MNHNY, CDR2 SVGAGI (reference sequence). V was trimmed by 4 bases and J by 3 bases, leaving 13 bases between them. CDR3 coding DNA: TGTGCCAGCAGTTTCGTTGGACGGGACTACGAGCAGTACTTC. Protein: CASSFVGRDYEQYF.

The rearrangement joins TRBV19 to TRBJ2-3, with TRBD2 matching 12 bases. The CDR3 is 16 residues long. J was trimmed by 5 bases and V by 5 bases; bases with no gene match: 8. Germline lookup yields CDR1 LNHDA and CDR2 SQIVND (reference sequence). The CDR3 coding sequence is TGTGCCAGTAGTGGGGGACTAGCGGGCCGGAGAGATACGCAGTATTTT. Translating gives CASSGGLAGRRDTQYF.

This chain uses TRBV30 with TRBJ2-5; the match to TRBD1 covers 7 bases. The V segment lost 3 bases and the J segment 5 bases; nucleotides outside the gene matches: 9. Germline assignment: CDR1 GTSNPN and CDR2 SVGIG (reference sequence). This CDR3 is built from 14 residues. In DNA, the CDR3 is TGTGCCTGGAGAGGACAGGTTCTGAGGGAGACCCAGTACTTC. It specifies CAWRGQVLRETQYF.

This sequence joins TRBV9 and TRBJ2-2; maybe TRBD1 (7 bases). Trimming pared 3 bases from V and 0 bases from J, leaving 12 bases between. The CDR3 has 16 amino acids. Germline V gives CDR1 SGDLS, CDR2 YYNGEE. The CDR3 loop reads CASSEGGQPNTGELFF. The DNA of the CDR3 is TGTGCCAGCAGCGAGGGGGGACAGCCGAACACCGGGGAGCTGTTTTTT.

The chain uses TRBV10-3 and TRBJ1-2, with 9 bases lining up with TRBD1. The V segment lost 5 bases and the J segment 0 bases; nucleotides outside the gene matches: 10. This CDR3 spans 17 amino acids. In germline, CDR1 is ENHRY, CDR2 SYGVKD. In DNA form, the CDR3 reads TGTGCCATCAGTAGCTGGGACAGGGTTGGTTCTAACTATGGCTACACCTTC. Protein product: CAISSWDRVGSNYGYTF.

The rearrangement links TRBV5-4 to TRBJ1-1; the D is unclear. Germline V gives CDR1 SGHNT, CDR2 YYREEE (reference sequence). This CDR3 region has 12 residues. Trimming took 0 bases from V and 0 from J, leaving 0 bases between them. CDR3 nucleotides: TGTGCCAGCAGCTTGGTGAACACTGAAGCTTTCTTT. Protein: CASSLVNTEAFF.

The CDR3 protein is CASSADSGNTIYF. The CDR3 nucleotides read TGTGCCAGCAGCGCGGACTCTGGAAACACCATATATTTT. The rearrangement joins TRBV2 to TRBJ1-3; D is unclear. The V gene's germline CDR1 is SNHLY and CDR2 FYNNEI. The CDR3 extends over 13 amino acids. Trimming removed 6 bases from V and 0 bases from J, with 6 bases in between.

The chain is built from TRBV2 and TRBJ1-2; 9 nucleotides line up with TRBD1. The CDR3 has 13 residues. Looked up from germline, CDR1 is SNHLY and CDR2 is FYNNEI. The V and J ends lost 6 bases and 3 bases, in that order; junction bases with no gene match: 2. The CDR3 region has the DNA TGTGCCAGCAGCTGGACAGGGGACTATGGCTACACCTTC. Protein: CASSWTGDYGYTF.

The V and J genes are TRBV7-9 and TRBJ1-1; D may be TRBD1 (5 bases). The CDR3 has 12 amino acids. The V end was cut by 5 bases, the J end by 10 bases, with 14 bases between. Germline V gene data show CDR1 as SEHNR and CDR2 as FQNEAQ (reference sequence). As DNA, the CDR3 is TGTGCCAGCAGCCCGCTATGGCAGGGAGCTTTCTTT. Protein sequence: CASSPLWQGAFF.

Points on this clone: An end of the junction differs from the germline gene, which may be a read error. The gene calls are TRBV2 and TRBJ2-7; TRBD2 aligns across 16 bases. The CDR3 has 18 residues. Germline assignment: CDR1 SNHLY and CDR2 FYNNEI. The CDR3 nucleotides read TGTGCCAGCAGTGAAAGGCAGCTGGGACTAGCGGGAGGGGGTACGGGAGTCTTC. Its protein is CASSERQLGLAGGGTGVF.

Only a few counts were recorded for this clone. This chain links TRBV5-1 with TRBJ1-3; a weak D match, TRBD1 (5 bases). With 4 bases removed from V and 5 bases from J, the gap between germline ends came to 10 bases. The CDR3 spans 13 residues. The germline V gene encodes CDR1 SGHRS and CDR2 YFSETQ. As DNA, the CDR3 is TGCGCCAGCAGCCTTGGGGGTAGAAACACCATATATTTT. Translation: CASSLGGRNTIYF.

The chain employs TRBV14 and TRBJ1-2; D call uncertain. Looked up from germline, CDR1 is SGHDN and CDR2 is FVKESK. V lost 2 bases, J lost 1 base, and 5 bases lay in between. The CDR3 spans 13 residues. CDR3 residues: CASSQSRNYGYTF. For the CDR3, the DNA is TGTGCCAGCAGCCAATCACGTAACTATGGCTACACCTTC.

This sequence joins TRBV7-2 and TRBJ1-2; 7 bases match TRBD1. V dropped 3 bases and J dropped 2; count of bases not matched to a gene: 9. The germline V gene encodes CDR1 SGHTA and CDR2 FQGNSA. The CDR3 is 16 amino acids. The CDR3 bases are TGTGCCAGCAGCTTGAAGGGGGCAACCAAGAACTATGGCTACACCTTC. Its protein product is CASSLKGATKNYGYTF.

The chain combines TRBV5-4 with TRBJ2-5; perhaps TRBD2 as D (5 bases). Germline CDR1 and CDR2: SGHNT and YYREEE (reference sequence). The CDR3 runs 14 residues. Trimming took off 3 bases at V and 4 bases at J, with 13 bases between the two ends. The CDR3 loop is CASSYPDGVETQYF. The CDR3 DNA is TGTGCCAGCAGCTATCCGGACGGGGTAGAGACCCAGTACTTC.

The genes are TRBV23-1 and TRBJ2-5; D is uncertain. TRBV23-1 qualifies as an ORF whose function is uncertain. CDR3 size: 12 residues. With 4 bases removed from V and 5 bases from J, the gap between germline ends came to 8 bases. Here the CDR3 DNA reads TGCGCCAGCAGTCGGAACTGGGAGACCCAGTACTTC. Translated, it gives CASSRNWETQYF.

The chain joins TRBV19 to TRBJ2-2, with D possibly being TRBD1 (5 bases). CDR1 LNHDA and CDR2 SQIVND come from the germline V gene (reference sequence). Trimming cost V 5 bases and J 3 bases, with 16 bases left between them. This CDR3 has 16 amino acids. The CDR3 region is CASSAGGQGYTGELFF. As DNA, the CDR3 is TGTGCCAGTAGTGCTGGTGGGCAGGGATACACCGGGGAGCTGTTTTTT. Complete variable domain (other parts from reference TRBV19 and TRBJ2-2): DGGITQSPKYLFRKEGQNVTLSCEQNLNHDAMYWYRQDPGQGLRLIYYSQIVNDFQKGDIAEGYSVSREKKESFPLTVTSAQKNPTAFYLCASSAGGQGYTGELFFGEGSRLTVL.

The gene calls are TRBV14 and TRBJ2-5; D is ambiguous. This CDR3 comprises 12 residues. The ends were cut back, 4 bases at V and 4 bases at J, with 7 bases in the middle. The germline CDR1 and CDR2 sequences are SGHDN and FVKESK. CDR3 nucleotides: TGTGCCAGCAGCCCGGACGGAGAGACCCAGTACTTC. This gives the protein CASSPDGETQYF.

The CDR3 spells CASSSSGRGRAFF. The CDR3 DNA sequence: TGTGCCAGCAGCTCCTCGGGGCGAGGAAGGGCTTTCTTT. The chain combines TRBV11-2 with TRBJ1-1; tentatively, D is TRBD1 (5 bases). Germline-derived CDR1 and CDR2 are SGHAT and FQNNGV. V gave up 4 bases and J gave up 11 bases, with 17 bases separating them. This CDR3 has 13 residues. Using reference TRBV11-2 and TRBJ1-1 for the parts outside the CDR3, the full variable domain is EAGVAQSPRYKIIEKRQSVAFWCNPISGHATLYWYQQILGQGPKLLIQFQNNGVVDDSQLPKDRFSAERLKGVDSTLKIQPAKLEDSAVYLCASSSSGRGRAFFGQGTRLTVV.

The genes are TRBV19 and TRBJ1-2; TRBD1 is a possible D gene (6 bases). Germline CDR1 is LNHDA and CDR2 is SQIVND (reference sequence). Trimming pared 3 bases from V and 0 bases from J, leaving 11 bases between. The length of the CDR3 is 15 residues. CDR3 coding DNA: TGTGCCAGTAGTATCGGGACACCCCCTAACTATGGCTACACCTTC. It translates to CASSIGTPPNYGYTF. The entire variable domain, with the rest obtained from reference TRBV19 and TRBJ1-2, is as follows: DGGITQSPKYLFRKEGQNVTLSCEQNLNHDAMYWYRQDPGQGLRLIYYSQIVNDFQKGDIAEGYSVSREKKESFPLTVTSAQKNPTAFYLCASSIGTPPNYGYTFGSGTRLTVV.

This chain connects TRBV7-3 to TRBJ2-6; no clear D gene. The ends were cut back, 4 bases at V and 0 bases at J, with 4 bases in the middle. The germline V gene has CDR1 SGHTA and CDR2 FQGTGA. The CDR3 totals 14 residues. CDR3 sequence: CASSSNSGANVLTF. For the CDR3, the DNA is TGTGCCAGCAGCTCGAACTCTGGGGCCAACGTCCTGACTTTC.

CDR3 sequence (DNA): TGTGCCAGCAGTGAAGACCTAGCGACCCTCAGCAATGAGCAGTTCTTC. This sequence encodes CASSEDLATLSNEQFF. This chain links TRBV2 with TRBJ2-1, with D possibly TRBD2 on 6 matching bases. The CDR3 extends over 16 amino acids. Trimming removed 1 base from V and 6 bases from J, with 16 bases in between. The germline V gene has CDR1 SNHLY and CDR2 FYNNEI.

This clone turned up a few times. This chain connects TRBV18 to TRBJ1-1; D is undetermined. With 6 bases removed from V and 1 base from J, the gap between germline ends came to 12 bases. The V gene's germline CDR1 is KGHSH and CDR2 LQKENI. There are 14 residues in the CDR3. CDR3 residues: CASSPSAKNTEAFF. In DNA, the CDR3 is TGTGCCAGCTCTCCCAGTGCTAAGAACACTGAAGCTTTCTTT.